This is a list of T cell receptor beta chains from one sample in a study of blood T cell repertoires in COVID-19. The assay was immunoSEQ multiplex PCR, and TCRdb's table has in-frame clones only and misses some. The sample has 210,000 or so clones, 88% seen once. The material sequenced was peripheral blood. The source of these receptors is a woman in her sixties with acute or convalescent COVID-19. The CDR3 runs from the conserved cysteine through the conserved F or W. The D gene is left open where the match is weak. Clone size is stated in some rows and not others, as once, few, many or a class when expanded.

J	size	length	D	V	DNA	CDR3
TRBJ1-2	-	16	-	TRBV28	TGTGCCAGCAGCCCTCCTTGGGGAGGGGAGTTTTATGGCTACACCTTC	CASSPPWGGEFYGYTF
TRBJ1-3	once	20	TRBD1	TRBV15	TGTGCCACCAGCAGACTACCCCGACTTGCCCCCGGACAGGGAGGAAACACCATATATTTT	CATSRLPRLAPGQGGNTIYF
TRBJ2-7	once	13	TRBD1	TRBV24-1	TGTGCCACCAGTGATCGGGACAGCTACGAGCAGTACTTC	CATSDRDSYEQYF
TRBJ2-1	-	14	-	TRBV6-2/TRBV6-3	TGTGCCAGCAGTTCCGATTGGGGAGCGAATGAGCAGTTCTTC	CASSSDWGANEQFF
TRBJ1-1	-	14	-	TRBV5-1	TGCGCCAGCAGCTTGACCGGGACAACCACTGAAGCTTTCTTT	CASSLTGTTTEAFF
TRBJ2-5	-	13	-	TRBV7-9	TGTGCCAGCAGCTTAGAGATCGCTAGCGCTCAGTACTTC	CASSLEIASAQYF
TRBJ2-1	-	12	-	TRBV2	TGTGCCAGCAAGGAACAGTTCGATGAGCAGTTCTTC	CASKEQFDEQFF
TRBJ2-7	-	15	TRBD2	TRBV6-2/TRBV6-3	TGTGCCAGCAGTTCGATAGCGGGGATCCGCTACGAGCAGTACTTC	CASSSIAGIRYEQYF
TRBJ1-3	-	15	-	TRBV6-1	TGTGCCAGCAGTGAAGCGCGCTCTTATGGAAACACCATATATTTT	CASSEARSYGNTIYF
TRBJ1-1	-	17	TRBD1	TRBV11-2	TGTGCCAGCAGCATAACCGGGACAGGGTGGGTGAACACTGAAGCTTTCTTT	CASSITGTGWVNTEAFF
TRBJ2-1	-	14	-	TRBV5-1	TGCGCCAGCAGGGGGGAGACAGGACGCTCAGAGCAGTTCTTC	CASRGETGRSEQFF
TRBJ1-1	few	13	-	TRBV5-1	TGCGCCAGCAGCTTGGACGGACAGAAGGGAGCTTTCTTT	CASSLDGQKGAFF
TRBJ2-7	-	12	-	TRBV29-1	TGCAGCGGGACGGACAGAACCTACGAGCAGTACTTC	CSGTDRTYEQYF
TRBJ2-2	few	17	TRBD1	TRBV7-9	TGTGCCAGCAGCTCGAACTCCGGGACAGCCAACACCGGGGAGCTGTTTTTT	CASSSNSGTANTGELFF
TRBJ1-5	once	14	TRBD1	TRBV6-1	TGTGCCAGCAGTGAAGGACAGGGATATCAGCCCCAGCATTTT	CASSEGQGYQPQHF
TRBJ2-7	-	14	TRBD1	TRBV6-5	TGTGCCAGCAGAAACCGGGACAGAGCCTACGAGCAGTACTTC	CASRNRDRAYEQYF
TRBJ1-6	-	17	TRBD1	TRBV6-2/TRBV6-3	TGTGCCAGCAGTTACGAAGGTGGGACAGGTGGGAATTCACCCCTCCACTTT	CASSYEGGTGGNSPLHF
TRBJ2-1	-	16	TRBD2	TRBV3-1/TRBV3-2	TGTGCCAGCAGCCAAGAACTAGCGGACTCCTACAATGAGCAGTTCTTC	CASSQELADSYNEQFF
TRBJ2-1	-	17	TRBD1	TRBV5-5	TGTGCCAGCAGCCGAATAACCGGGACAGGCTATTCCAATGAGCAGTTCTTC	CASSRITGTGYSNEQFF
TRBJ1-6	-	14	-	TRBV18	TGTGCCAGCTCACCAACCCAGGAGGGGTCACCCCTCCACTTT	CASSPTQEGSPLHF
TRBJ1-2	once	15	TRBD1	TRBV28	TGTGCCAGCAGTCCCATAGGGACAGAGACCTATGGCTACACCTTC	CASSPIGTETYGYTF
TRBJ1-1	-	14	-	TRBV14	TGTGCCAGCAGCCGGTACGGGGGGAACACTGAAGCTTTCTTT	CASSRYGGNTEAFF
TRBJ2-2	-	15	TRBD1	TRBV24-1	TGTGCCACCAGACCCCGGGACAGGCCCACCGGGGAGCTGTTTTTT	CATRPRDRPTGELFF
TRBJ2-2	-	13	-	TRBV7-3	TGTGCCAGCAGCTCCGCTAGGTCCGGGGAGCTGTTTTTT	CASSSARSGELFF
TRBJ1-3	-	10	-	TRBV7-9	TGTGCCAGCAGCGGCAACACCATATATTTT	CASSGNTIYF
TRBJ1-6	-	15	-	TRBV28	TGTGCCAGCAGTGGACACAGGGAACGATATTCACCCCTCCACTTT	CASSGHRERYSPLHF
TRBJ2-2	-	17	TRBD1	TRBV11-2	TGTGCCAGCACCAGGATGCTGGGGACAGAGAACACCGGGGAGCTGTTTTTT	CASTRMLGTENTGELFF
TRBJ2-7	-	16	TRBD2	TRBV14	TGTGCCAGCAGCCACCGTAGCGGGAGAGGATCCTACGAGCAGTACTTC	CASSHRSGRGSYEQYF
TRBJ1-1	-	15	-	TRBV19	TGTGCCAGTAGTATTGACGGGGGTATGAACACTGAAGCTTTCTTT	CASSIDGGMNTEAFF
TRBJ1-3	-	18	TRBD1	TRBV5-6	TGTGCCAGCAGCCACGCCGGAGGGGACAGGTTCTCTGGAAACACCATATATTTT	CASSHAGGDRFSGNTIYF
TRBJ2-1	-	15	TRBD2	TRBV7-2	TGTGCCAGCAGCCAAACGCCGGGAGGGGGTTATGAGCAGTTCTTC	CASSQTPGGGYEQFF
TRBJ2-7	-	17	TRBD2	TRBV15	TGTGCCACCAGCAATCTCCTACTAGCGGGAGGGGGCCATGGGCAGTACTTC	CATSNLLLAGGGHGQYF
TRBJ2-5	-	15	-	TRBV15	TGTGCCACCAGCAGAGGCGGAAGGAGCCAAGAGACCCAGTACTTC	CATSRGGRSQETQYF
TRBJ1-3	-	15	-	TRBV4-1	TGCGCCAGCAGCCGGTCCTCGGACATCGGAAACACCATATATTTT	CASSRSSDIGNTIYF
TRBJ2-3	-	15	-	TRBV30	TGTGCCTGGAGTCAGGGCAGGGGTCTGCCAGATACGCAGTATTTT	CAWSQGRGLPDTQYF
TRBJ2-7	once	15	TRBD1	TRBV14	TGTGCCAGCAGCGGACAGGGAATGGGCTCCTACGAGCAGTACTTC	CASSGQGMGSYEQYF
TRBJ2-5	once	15	-	TRBV5-1	TGCGCCAGCAGCTTGATGTGGGCAGAAACGGGATCCATGGACTTC	CASSLMWAETGSMDF
TRBJ2-1	-	17	-	TRBV21-1	TGTGCCAGCAGCAAACCTCAAGCGGGAGGGAAGGTTCATGAGCAGTTCTTC	CASSKPQAGGKVHEQFF
TRBJ2-1	-	12	TRBD2	TRBV18	TGTGCCAGCTCACCCCCTGGGACTAGCACGTTCTTC	CASSPPGTSTFF
TRBJ1-1	-	14	-	TRBV7-9	TGTGCCAGCAGACCACTCGAGAGGAACACTGAAGCTTTCTTT	CASRPLERNTEAFF
TRBJ1-2	-	15	-	TRBV7-9	TGTGCCAGCAGCTTAGGGAGGGAGGTGGGCTATGGCTACACCTTC	CASSLGREVGYGYTF